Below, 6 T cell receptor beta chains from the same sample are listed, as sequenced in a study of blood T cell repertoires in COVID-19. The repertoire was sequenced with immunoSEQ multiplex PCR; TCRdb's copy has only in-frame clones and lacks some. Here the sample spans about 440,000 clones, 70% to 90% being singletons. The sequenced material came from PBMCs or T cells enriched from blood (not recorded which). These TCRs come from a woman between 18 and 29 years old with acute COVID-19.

The DNA of the CDR3 is TGTGCCCGGAACAGCGACCGGGACAGGGAAGATATCGGGGAGCTGTTTTTT. It codes for CARNSDRDREDIGELFF. The chain combines TRBV30 with TRBJ2-2; 9 bases are shared with TRBD1. Germline V CDR1 and CDR2: GTSNPN, SVGIG (reference sequence). The CDR3 is 17 residues long. The junction had 20 bases not matched to a gene; V was cut back by 8 bases and J by 7 bases.

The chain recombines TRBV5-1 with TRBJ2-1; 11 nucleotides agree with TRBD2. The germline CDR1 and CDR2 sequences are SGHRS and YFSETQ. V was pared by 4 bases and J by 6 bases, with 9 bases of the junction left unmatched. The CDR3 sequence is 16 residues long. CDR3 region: CASSADLAGGSNEQFF. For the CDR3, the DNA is TGCGCCAGCAGCGCCGACCTAGCGGGAGGTTCCAATGAGCAGTTCTTC.

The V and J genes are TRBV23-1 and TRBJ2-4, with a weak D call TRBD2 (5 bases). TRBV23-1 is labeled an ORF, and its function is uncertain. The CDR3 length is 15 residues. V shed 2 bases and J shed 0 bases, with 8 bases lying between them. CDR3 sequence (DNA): TGCGCCAGCAGTCAAGGGAGCCCAGCCAAAAACATTCAGTACTTC. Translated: CASSQGSPAKNIQYF.

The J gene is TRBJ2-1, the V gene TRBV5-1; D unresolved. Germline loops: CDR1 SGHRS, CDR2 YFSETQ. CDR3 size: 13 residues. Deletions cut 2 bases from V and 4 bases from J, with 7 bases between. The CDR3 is CASSLATYNEQFF. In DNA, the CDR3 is TGCGCCAGCAGCTTAGCAACTTACAATGAGCAGTTCTTC. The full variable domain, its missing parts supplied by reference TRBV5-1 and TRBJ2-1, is KAGVTQTPRYLIKTRGQQVTLSCSPISGHRSVSWYQQTPGQGLQFLFEYFSETQRNKGNFPGRFSGRQFSNSRSEMNVSTLELGDSALYLCASSLATYNEQFFGPGTRLTVL.

The CDR3 DNA follows: TGTGCCAGCAGGTTACAGGGCTACGAGCAGTACTTC. This translates into CASRLQGYEQYF. This chain uses TRBV11-2 with TRBJ2-7, with D perhaps TRBD1 (6 bases). The germline V gene encodes CDR1 SGHAT and CDR2 FQNNGV. Deletions cut 6 bases from V and 3 bases from J, with 9 bases between. The CDR3 contains 12 residues.

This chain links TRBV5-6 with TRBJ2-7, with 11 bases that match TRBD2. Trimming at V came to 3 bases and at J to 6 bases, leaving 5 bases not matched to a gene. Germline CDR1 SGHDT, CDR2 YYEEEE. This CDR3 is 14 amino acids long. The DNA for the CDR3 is TGTGCCAGCAGCTCGACTAGCGGGGACCCCGAGCAGTACTTC. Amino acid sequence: CASSSTSGDPEQYF.